This T cell receptor (beta chain) was recorded in a study of early T cells in non-severe SARS-CoV-2 infection. The CDR3 sequence is 15 residues long. Germline values: CDR1 LNHNV, CDR2 YYDKDF (reference sequence). V shed 1 base, J shed 4 bases, and the junction held 5 bases outside the gene matches. Each cDNA molecule carried a unique molecular identifier. MiXCR, applied by TCRdb to the 5' RACE reads, yields one record per CDR3 protein. The sample has tens of thousands of distinct CDR3 sequences; approximately 5.9% are singletons. The study's findings and limits: VDJdb matching, biased toward anti-spike CD8 responses, missed private and CD4 specificities.

This clonotype was seen a few times. Its antigen is unidentified. This specimen was whole blood, taken at baseline. This TCR derives from an adult who was a healthcare worker with PCR-confirmed SARS-CoV-2 infection or an uninfected control (not recorded which). This sequence joins TRBV15 and TRBJ2-3, with 7 bases fitting TRBD2. CDR3 bases: TGTGCCACCAGCAGAGCGGCGGGAGAAGCAGATACGCAGTATTTT. This sequence encodes CATSRAAGEADTQYF.